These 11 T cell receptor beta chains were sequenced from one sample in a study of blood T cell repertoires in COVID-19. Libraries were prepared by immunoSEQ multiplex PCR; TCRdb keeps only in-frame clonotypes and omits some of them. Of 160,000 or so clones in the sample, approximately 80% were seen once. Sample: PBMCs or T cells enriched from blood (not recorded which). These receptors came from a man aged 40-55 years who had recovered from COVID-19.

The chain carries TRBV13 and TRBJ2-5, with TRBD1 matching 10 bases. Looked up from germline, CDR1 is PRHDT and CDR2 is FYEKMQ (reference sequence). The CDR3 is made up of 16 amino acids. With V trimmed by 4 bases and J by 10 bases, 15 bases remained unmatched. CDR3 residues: CASSSIRDRGWGLQYF. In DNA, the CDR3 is TGTGCCAGCAGCTCTATCCGGGACAGGGGATGGGGCCTCCAGTACTTC.

DNA for the CDR3: TGCGCCAGCAGCTTGGGAGGGACAGGGTCGACAGGCTACACCTTC. It yields the protein CASSLGGTGSTGYTF. The chain joins TRBV5-1 to TRBJ1-2, with 9 bases aligning to TRBD1. Germline lookup yields CDR1 SGHRS and CDR2 YFSETQ. J was trimmed by 8 bases and V by 0 bases; bases with no gene match: 8. This CDR3 comprises 15 residues.

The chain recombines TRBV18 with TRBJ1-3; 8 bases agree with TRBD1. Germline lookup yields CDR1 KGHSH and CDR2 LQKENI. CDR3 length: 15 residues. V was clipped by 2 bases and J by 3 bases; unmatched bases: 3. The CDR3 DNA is TGTGCCAGCTCACCAGAACAGGGGGATGGAAACACCATATATTTT. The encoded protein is CASSPEQGDGNTIYF.

CDR3 loop: CASSPTGVQETQYF. Here the CDR3 DNA reads TGTGCCAGCAGCCCGACAGGAGTCCAAGAGACCCAGTACTTC. V gene TRBV9 combines with J gene TRBJ2-5; D perhaps matches TRBD1 (6 bases). The CDR3 is made up of 14 amino acids. The V and J ends lost 4 bases and 1 base respectively, with 11 bases between them. Germline V gene sequence: CDR1 SGDLS, CDR2 YYNGEE.

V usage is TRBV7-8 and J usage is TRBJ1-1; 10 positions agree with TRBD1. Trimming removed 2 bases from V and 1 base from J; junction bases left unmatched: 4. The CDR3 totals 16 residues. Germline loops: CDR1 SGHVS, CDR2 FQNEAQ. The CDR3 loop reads CASSLPGTGANTEAFF. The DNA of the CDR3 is TGTGCCAGCAGCTTACCGGGGACAGGGGCGAACACTGAAGCTTTCTTT.

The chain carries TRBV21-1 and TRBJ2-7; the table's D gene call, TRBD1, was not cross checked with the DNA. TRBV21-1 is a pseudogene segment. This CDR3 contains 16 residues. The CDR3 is CASVRVNRAFALEQYV. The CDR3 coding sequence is TGTGCCAGCGTCAGGGTGAACAGGGCATTCGCTCTGGAGCAGTACGTC.

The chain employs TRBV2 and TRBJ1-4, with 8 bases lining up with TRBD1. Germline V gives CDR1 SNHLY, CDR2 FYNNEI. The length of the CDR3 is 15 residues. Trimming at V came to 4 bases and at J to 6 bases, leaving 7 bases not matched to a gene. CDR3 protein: CASSGAGTGHEKLFF. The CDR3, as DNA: TGTGCCAGCAGTGGAGCCGGGACAGGACATGAAAAACTGTTTTTT.

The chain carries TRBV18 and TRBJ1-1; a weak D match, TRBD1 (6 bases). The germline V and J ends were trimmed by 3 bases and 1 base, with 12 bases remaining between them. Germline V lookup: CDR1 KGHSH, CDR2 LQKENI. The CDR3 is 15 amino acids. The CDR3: CASSPGQPKNTEAFF. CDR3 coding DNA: TGTGCCAGCTCACCCGGACAGCCAAAGAACACTGAAGCTTTCTTT. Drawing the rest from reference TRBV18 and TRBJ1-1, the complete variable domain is NAGVMQNPRHLVRRRGQEARLRCSPMKGHSHVYWYRQLPEEGLKFMVYLQKENIIDESGMPKERFSAEFPKEGPSILRIQQVVRGDSAAYFCASSPGQPKNTEAFFGQGTRLTVV.

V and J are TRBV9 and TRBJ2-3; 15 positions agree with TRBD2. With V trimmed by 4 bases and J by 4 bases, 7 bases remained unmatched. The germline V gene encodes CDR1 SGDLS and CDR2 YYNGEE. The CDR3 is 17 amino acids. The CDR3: CASSLGLAGGRPDTQYF. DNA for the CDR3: TGTGCCAGCAGCCTTGGACTAGCGGGGGGGCGCCCAGATACGCAGTATTTT.

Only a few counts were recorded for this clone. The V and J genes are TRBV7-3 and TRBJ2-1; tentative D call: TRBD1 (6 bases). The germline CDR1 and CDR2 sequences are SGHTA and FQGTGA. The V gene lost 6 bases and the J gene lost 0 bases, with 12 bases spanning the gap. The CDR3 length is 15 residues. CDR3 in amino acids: CASSLGAASYNEQFF. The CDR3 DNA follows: TGTGCCAGCAGTTTGGGGGCGGCCTCCTACAATGAGCAGTTCTTC.

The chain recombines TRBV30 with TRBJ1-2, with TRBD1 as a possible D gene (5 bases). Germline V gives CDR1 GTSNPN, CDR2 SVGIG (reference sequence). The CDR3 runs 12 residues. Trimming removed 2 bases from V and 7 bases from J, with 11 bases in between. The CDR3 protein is CAWSSQESGYTF. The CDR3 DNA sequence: TGTGCCTGGAGTTCACAGGAGTCTGGCTACACCTTC.